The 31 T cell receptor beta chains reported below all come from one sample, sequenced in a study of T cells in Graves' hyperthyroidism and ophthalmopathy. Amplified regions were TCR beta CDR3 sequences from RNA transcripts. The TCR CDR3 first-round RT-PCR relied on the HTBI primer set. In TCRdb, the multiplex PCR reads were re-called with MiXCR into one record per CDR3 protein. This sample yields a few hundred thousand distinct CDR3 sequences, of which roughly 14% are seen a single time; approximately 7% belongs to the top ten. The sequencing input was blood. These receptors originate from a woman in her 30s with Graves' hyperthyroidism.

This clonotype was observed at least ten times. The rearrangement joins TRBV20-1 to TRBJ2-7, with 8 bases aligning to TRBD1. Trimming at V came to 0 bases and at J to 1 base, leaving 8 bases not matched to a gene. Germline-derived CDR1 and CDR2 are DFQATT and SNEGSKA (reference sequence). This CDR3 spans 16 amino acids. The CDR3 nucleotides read TGCAGTGCTAGAGACCCCTGGACAGGGAGTTCCTACGAGCAGTACTTC. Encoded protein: CSARDPWTGSSYEQYF.

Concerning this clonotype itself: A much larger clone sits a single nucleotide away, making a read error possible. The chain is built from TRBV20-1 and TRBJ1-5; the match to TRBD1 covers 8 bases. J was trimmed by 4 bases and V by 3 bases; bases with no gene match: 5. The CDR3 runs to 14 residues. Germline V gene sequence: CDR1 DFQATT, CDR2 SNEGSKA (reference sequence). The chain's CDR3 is CSASSGTGNQPQHF. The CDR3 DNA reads TGCAGTGCTAGCTCCGGGACAGGTAATCAGCCCCAGCATTTT.

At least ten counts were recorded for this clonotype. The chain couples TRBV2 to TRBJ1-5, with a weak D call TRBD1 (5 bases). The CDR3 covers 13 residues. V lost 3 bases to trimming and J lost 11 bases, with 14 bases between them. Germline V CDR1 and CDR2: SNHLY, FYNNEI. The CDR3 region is CASSEMDTLAQHF. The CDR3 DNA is TGTGCCAGCAGTGAGATGGACACCTTGGCCCAGCATTTT.

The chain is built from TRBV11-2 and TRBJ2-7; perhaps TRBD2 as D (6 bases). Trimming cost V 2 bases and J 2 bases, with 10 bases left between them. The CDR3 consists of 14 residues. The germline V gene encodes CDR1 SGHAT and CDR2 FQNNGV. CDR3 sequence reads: CASSLRDSAYEQYF. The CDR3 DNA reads TGTGCCAGCAGCTTACGGGACTCCGCCTACGAGCAGTACTTC.

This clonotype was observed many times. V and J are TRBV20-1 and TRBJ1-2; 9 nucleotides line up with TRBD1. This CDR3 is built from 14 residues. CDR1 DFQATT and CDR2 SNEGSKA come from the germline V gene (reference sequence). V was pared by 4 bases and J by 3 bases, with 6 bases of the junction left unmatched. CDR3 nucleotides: TGCAGTGCTAAGGGTGGGACAGGGCACTATGGCTACACCTTC. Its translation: CSAKGGTGHYGYTF.

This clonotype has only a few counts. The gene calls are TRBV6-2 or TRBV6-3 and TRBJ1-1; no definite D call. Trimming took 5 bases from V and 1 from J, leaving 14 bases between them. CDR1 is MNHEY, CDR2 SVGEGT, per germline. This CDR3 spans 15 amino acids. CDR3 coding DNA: TGTGCCAGCAGTACCCGGGGAGCTAAGAACACTGAAGCTTTCTTT. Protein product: CASSTRGAKNTEAFF.

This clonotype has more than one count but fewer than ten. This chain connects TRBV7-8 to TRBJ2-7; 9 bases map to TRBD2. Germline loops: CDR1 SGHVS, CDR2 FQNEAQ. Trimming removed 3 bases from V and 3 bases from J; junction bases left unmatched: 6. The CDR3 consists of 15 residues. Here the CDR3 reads CASSFDYSGSYEQYF. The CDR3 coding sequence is TGTGCCAGCAGCTTTGACTATAGCGGGAGCTACGAGCAGTACTTC. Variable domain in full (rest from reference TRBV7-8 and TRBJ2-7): GAGVSQSPRYKVAKRGQDVALRCDPISGHVSLFWYQQALGQGPEFLTYFQNEAQLDKSGLPSDRFFAERPEGSVSTLKIQRTQQEDSAVYLCASSFDYSGSYEQYFGPGTRLTVT.

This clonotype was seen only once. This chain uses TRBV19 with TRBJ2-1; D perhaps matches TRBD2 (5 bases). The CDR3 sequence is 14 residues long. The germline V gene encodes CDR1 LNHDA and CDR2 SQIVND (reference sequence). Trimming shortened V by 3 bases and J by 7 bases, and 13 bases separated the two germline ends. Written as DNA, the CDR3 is TGTGCCAGTAGTATCCTCGCGGGTTTGAATGAGCAGTTCTTC. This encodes CASSILAGLNEQFF.

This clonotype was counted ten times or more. The CDR3 reads CASRRGQSNTEAFF. Here the CDR3 DNA reads TGTGCCAGCAGAAGGGGACAGTCGAACACTGAAGCTTTCTTT. The chain is built from TRBV12-3 or TRBV12-4 and TRBJ1-1; 7 nucleotides align to TRBD1. V dropped 6 bases and J dropped 1; count of bases not matched to a gene: 5. The CDR3 totals 14 residues.

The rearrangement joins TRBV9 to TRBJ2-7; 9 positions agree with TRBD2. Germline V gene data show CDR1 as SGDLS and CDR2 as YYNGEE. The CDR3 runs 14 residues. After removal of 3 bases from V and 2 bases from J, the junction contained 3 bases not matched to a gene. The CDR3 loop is CASSARTSAYEQYF. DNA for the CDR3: TGTGCCAGCAGCGCCAGGACTAGCGCCTACGAGCAGTACTTC.

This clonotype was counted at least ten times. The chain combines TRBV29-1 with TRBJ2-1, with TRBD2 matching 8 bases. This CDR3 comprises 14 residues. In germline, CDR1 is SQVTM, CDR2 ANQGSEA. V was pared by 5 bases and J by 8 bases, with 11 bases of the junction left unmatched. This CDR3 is CSVWAAGEGDEQFF. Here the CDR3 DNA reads TGCAGCGTTTGGGCAGCGGGAGAGGGAGATGAGCAGTTCTTC.

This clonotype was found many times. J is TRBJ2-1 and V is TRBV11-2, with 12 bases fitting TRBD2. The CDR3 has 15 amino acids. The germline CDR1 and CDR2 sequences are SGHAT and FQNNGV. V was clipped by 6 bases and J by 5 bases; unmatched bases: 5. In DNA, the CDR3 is TGTGCCAGCAGGCGGACTAGCGGGACAAACAATGAGCAGTTCTTC. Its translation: CASRRTSGTNNEQFF.

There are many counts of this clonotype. The CDR3 DNA reads TGTGCCAGCAGCTTGAGGGACAACCCCTACGAGCAGTACTTC. Translating it yields CASSLRDNPYEQYF. This chain joins TRBV7-9 and TRBJ2-7; D may be TRBD1 (6 bases). V dropped 3 bases and J dropped 2 bases, with 11 bases sitting between them. CDR1 and CDR2 (germline): SEHNR, FQNEAQ (reference sequence). The length of the CDR3 is 14 residues.

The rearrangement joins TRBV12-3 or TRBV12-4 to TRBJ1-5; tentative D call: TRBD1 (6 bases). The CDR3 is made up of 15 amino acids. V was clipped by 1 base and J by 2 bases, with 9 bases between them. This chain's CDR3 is CASSLVEGGNQPQHF. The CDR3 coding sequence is TGTGCCAGCAGTTTAGTAGAGGGGGGCAATCAGCCCCAGCATTTT.

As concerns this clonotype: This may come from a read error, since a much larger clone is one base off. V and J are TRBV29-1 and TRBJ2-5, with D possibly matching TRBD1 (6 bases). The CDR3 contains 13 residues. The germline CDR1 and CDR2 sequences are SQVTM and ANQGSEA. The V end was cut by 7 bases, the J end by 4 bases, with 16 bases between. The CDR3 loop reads CSEGAGVGETQYF. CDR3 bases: TGCAGCGAAGGGGCAGGGGTGGGAGAGACCCAGTACTTC.

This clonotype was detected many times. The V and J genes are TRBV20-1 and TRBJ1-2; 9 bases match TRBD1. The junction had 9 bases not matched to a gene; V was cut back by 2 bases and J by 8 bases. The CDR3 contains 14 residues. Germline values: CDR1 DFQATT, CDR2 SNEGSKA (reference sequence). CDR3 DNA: TGCAGTGCTAGACCTAGGACAGGGGTTGGAGGCTACACCTTC. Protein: CSARPRTGVGGYTF.

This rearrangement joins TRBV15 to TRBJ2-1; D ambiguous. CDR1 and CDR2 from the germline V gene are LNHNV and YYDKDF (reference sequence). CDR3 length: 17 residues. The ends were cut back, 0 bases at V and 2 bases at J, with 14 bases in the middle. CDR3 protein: CATSRETLETPYNEQFF. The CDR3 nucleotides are TGTGCCACCAGCAGAGAGACCCTTGAGACGCCCTACAATGAGCAGTTCTTC. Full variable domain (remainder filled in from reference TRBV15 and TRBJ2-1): DAMVIQNPRYQVTQFGKPVTLSCSQTLNHNVMYWYQQKSSQAPKLLFHYYDKDFNNEADTPDNFQSRRPNTSFCFLDIRSPGLGDTAMYLCATSRETLETPYNEQFFGPGTRLTVL.

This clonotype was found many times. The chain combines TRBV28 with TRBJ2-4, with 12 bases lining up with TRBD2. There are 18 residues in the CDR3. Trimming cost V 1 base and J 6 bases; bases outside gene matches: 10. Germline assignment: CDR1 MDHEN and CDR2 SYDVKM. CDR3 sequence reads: CASSLSRTSGIVSNIQYF. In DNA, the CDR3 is TGTGCCAGCAGTTTATCCCGGACTAGCGGGATCGTCTCAAACATTCAGTACTTC.

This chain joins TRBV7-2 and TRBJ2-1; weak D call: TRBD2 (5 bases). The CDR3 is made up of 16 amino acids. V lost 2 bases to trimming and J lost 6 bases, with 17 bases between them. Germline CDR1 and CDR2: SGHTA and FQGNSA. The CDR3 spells CASSLKGQRLSNEQFF. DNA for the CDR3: TGTGCCAGCAGCTTAAAAGGTCAGCGGTTGAGCAATGAGCAGTTCTTC.

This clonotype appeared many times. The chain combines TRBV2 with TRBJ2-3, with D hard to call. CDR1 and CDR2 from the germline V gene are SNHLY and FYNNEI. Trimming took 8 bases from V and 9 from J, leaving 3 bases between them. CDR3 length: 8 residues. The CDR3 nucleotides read TGTGCCAGCGGAACGCAGTATTTT. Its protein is CASGTQYF.

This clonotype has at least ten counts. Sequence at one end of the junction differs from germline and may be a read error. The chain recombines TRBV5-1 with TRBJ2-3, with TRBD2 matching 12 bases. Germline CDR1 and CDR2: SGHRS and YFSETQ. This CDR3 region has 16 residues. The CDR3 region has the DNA TGTGCCAGCAGCCCTGGACTAGCGGGACCCACAGATACGCAGTATTTT. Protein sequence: CASSPGLAGPTDTQYF.

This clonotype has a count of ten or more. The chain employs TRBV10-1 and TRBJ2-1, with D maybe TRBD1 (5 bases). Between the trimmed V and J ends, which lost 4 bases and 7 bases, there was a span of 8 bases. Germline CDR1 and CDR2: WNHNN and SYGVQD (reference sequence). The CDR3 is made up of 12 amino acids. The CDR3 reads CASSAGPNEQFF. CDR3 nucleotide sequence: TGCGCCAGCAGTGCAGGGCCTAATGAGCAGTTCTTC.

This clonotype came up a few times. CDR3 sequence (DNA): TGTGCCAGCCGAAAGGAGCGGGAGTGGTACAATGAGCAGTTCTTC. Translating gives CASRKEREWYNEQFF. The chain uses TRBV11-2 and TRBJ2-1; 8 bases line up with TRBD2. The length of the CDR3 is 15 residues. CDR1 and CDR2 from the germline V gene are SGHAT and FQNNGV. With V trimmed by 8 bases and J by 4 bases, 10 bases remained unmatched.

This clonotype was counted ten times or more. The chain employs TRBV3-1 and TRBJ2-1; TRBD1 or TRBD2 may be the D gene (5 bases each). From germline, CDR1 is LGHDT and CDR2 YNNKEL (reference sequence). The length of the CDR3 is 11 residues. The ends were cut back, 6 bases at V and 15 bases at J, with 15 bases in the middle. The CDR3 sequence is CASSSGSMRFF. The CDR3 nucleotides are TGTGCCAGCAGTTCAGGGAGCATGCGGTTCTTC.

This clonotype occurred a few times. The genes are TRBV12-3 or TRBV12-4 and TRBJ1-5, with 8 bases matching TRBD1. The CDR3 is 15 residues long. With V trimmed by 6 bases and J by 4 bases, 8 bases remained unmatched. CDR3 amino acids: CASSNRGGLNQPQHF. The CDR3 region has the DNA TGTGCCAGCAGCAACAGGGGGGGCCTGAATCAGCCCCAGCATTTT.

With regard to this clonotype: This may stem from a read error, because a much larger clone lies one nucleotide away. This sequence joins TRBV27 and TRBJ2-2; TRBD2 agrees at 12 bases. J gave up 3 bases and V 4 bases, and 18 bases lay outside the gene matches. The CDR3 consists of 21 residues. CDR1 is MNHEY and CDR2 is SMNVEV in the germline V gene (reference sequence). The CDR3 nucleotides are TGTGCCAGCAGTTCATCAATCCATCCTCTAGCGGGAGGGCCTTACACCGGGGAGCTGTTTTTT. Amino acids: CASSSSIHPLAGGPYTGELFF.

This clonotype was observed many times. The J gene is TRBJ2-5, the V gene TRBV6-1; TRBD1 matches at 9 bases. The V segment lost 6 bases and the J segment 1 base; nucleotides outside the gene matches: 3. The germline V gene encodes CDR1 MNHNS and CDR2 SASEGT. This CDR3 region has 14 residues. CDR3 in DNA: TGTGCCAGCAGCCACAGGGGGCTCCAAGAGACCCAGTACTTC. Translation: CASSHRGLQETQYF.

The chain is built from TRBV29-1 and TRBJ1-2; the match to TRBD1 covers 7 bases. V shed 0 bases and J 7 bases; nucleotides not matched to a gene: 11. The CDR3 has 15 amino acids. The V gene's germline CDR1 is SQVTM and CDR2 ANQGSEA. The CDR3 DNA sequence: TGCAGCGTTGAAGAACAGCGGCAGGGGGTGGGTGGCTACACCTTC. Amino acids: CSVEEQRQGVGGYTF.

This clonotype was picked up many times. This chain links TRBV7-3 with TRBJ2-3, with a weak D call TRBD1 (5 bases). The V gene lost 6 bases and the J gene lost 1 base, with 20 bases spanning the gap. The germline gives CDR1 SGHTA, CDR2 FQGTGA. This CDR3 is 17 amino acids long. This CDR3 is CASSATPSGAGTDTQYF. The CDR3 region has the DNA TGTGCCAGCAGTGCTACCCCCTCTGGGGCGGGCACAGATACGCAGTATTTT.

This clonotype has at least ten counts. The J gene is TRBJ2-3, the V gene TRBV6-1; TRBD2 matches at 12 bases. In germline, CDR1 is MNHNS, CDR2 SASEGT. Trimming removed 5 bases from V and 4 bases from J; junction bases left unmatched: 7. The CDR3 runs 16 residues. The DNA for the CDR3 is TGTGCCAGCAGTATACGACTAGCGGGAGCCGCAGATACGCAGTATTTT. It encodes CASSIRLAGAADTQYF.

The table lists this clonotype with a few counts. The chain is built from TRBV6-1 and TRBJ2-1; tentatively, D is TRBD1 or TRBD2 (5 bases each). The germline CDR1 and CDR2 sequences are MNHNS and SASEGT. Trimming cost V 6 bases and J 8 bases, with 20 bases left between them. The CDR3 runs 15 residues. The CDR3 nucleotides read TGTGCCAGCAGATTCGGCCGCCTTGGGGACCATGAGCAGTTCTTC. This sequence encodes CASRFGRLGDHEQFF.